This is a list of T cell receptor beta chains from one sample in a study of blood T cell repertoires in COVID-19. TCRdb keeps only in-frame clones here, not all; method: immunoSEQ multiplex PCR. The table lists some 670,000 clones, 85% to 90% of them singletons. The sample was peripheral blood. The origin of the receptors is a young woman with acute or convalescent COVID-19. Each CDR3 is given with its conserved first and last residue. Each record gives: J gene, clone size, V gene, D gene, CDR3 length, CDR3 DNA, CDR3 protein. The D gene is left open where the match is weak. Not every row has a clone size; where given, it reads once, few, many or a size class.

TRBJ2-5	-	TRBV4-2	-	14	TGTGCCAGCAGCCAAGGACGGGACCAAGAGACCCAGTACTTC	CASSQGRDQETQYF
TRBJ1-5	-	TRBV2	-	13	TGTGCCAGCAGTCGACAGGAGAATCAGCCCCAGCATTTT	CASSRQENQPQHF
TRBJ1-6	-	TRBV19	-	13	TGTGCCAGTAGTACCCAATGGGGGCTAACCCTCCACTTT	CASSTQWGLTLHF
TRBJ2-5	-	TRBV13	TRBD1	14	TGTGCCAGCAGACCGGGACAGGAGCAAGAGACCCAGTACTTC	CASRPGQEQETQYF
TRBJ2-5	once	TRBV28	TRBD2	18	TGTGCCAGCCCCCCTGCGATAGGGACTAGCGGGTTCCAAGAGACCCAGTACTTC	CASPPAIGTSGFQETQYF
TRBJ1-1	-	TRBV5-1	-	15	TGCGCCAGCAGCTTTACGGGACATATGAACACTGAAGCTTTCTTT	CASSFTGHMNTEAFF
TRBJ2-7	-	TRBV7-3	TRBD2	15	TGTGCCAGCAGCCCTGCGGGGGGCCCCTCCTACGAGCAGTACTTC	CASSPAGGPSYEQYF
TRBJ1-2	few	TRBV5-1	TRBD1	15	TGCGCCAGCAGCTCGACAGGGGGTGCTAACTATGGCTACACCTTC	CASSSTGGANYGYTF
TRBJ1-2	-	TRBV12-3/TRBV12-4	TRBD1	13	TGTGCCAGCAGTATCGGGACAGGGGACGGCTACACCTTC	CASSIGTGDGYTF
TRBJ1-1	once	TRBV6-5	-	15	TGTGCCAGCATCTCAATCCTTGGGGGGGACACTGAAGCTTTCTTT	CASISILGGDTEAFF
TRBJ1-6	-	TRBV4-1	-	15	TGCGCCAGCAGCCAAGCACAGGGTTGGAATTCACCCCTCCACTTT	CASSQAQGWNSPLHF
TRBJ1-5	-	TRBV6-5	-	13	TGTGCCACATCTCGGGGGGACAATCAGCCCCAGCATTTT	CATSRGDNQPQHF
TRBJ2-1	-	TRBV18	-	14	TGTGCCAGCTCACCTTCAGGGGGAGGTAATGAGCAGTTCTTC	CASSPSGGGNEQFF
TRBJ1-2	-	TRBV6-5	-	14	TGTGCCAGCAGTTCCGGACTGACCCGCCGAGGCTACACCTTC	CASSSGLTRRGYTF
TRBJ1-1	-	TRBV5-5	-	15	TGTGCCAGCAGCCTCCCGGGGGGGGTGAACACTGAAGCTTTCTTT	CASSLPGGVNTEAFF
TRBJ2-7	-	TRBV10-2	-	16	TGCGCCAGCAGTGAGTTAGGGCCAGGGAACTCCTACGAGCAGTACTTC	CASSELGPGNSYEQYF
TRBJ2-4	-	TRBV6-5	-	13	TGTGCCAGCGGCCGGGGGGCAAAAAACATTCAGTACTTC	CASGRGAKNIQYF